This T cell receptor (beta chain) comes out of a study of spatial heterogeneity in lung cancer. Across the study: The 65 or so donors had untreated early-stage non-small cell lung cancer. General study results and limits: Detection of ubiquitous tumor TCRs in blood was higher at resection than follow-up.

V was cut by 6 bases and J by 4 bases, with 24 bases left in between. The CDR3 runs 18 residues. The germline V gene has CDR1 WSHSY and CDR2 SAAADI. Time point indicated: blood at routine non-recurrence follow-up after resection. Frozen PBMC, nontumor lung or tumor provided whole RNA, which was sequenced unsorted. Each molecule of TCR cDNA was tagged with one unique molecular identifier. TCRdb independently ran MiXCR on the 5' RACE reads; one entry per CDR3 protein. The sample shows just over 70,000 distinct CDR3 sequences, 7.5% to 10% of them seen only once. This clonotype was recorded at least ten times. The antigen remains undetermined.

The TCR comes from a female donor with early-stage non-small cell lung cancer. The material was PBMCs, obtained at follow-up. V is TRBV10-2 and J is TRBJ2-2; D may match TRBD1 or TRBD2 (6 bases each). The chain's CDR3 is CASRFDRRGLRGTGELFF. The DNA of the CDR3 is TGCGCCAGCAGATTCGACAGGAGGGGCCTTAGGGGCACCGGGGAGCTGTTTTTT.